This paragraph reports one T cell receptor (beta chain). The CDR3 has 14 residues. Germline V gives CDR1 KGHDR, CDR2 SFDVKD. V was shortened by 3 bases and J by 4 bases, with 9 bases between the two germline ends. The data belong to a study of blood T cell repertoires in COVID-19. Study summary: T cells, B-cell-depleted T cells, or PBMCs supplied cDNA or gDNA.

As handled by the study authors: Reference gene primer amplification yielded estimated nucleated cell counts. Profiling relied on immunoSEQ multiplex PCR, and the TCRdb table lists in-frame clones only, not all of them. From that table come the V and J calls and clone size; the DNA was used to work out D and trimming. The sample has 300,000 to 450,000 clones; 85% are singletons. Input material: peripheral blood. The chain is built from TRBV24-1 and TRBJ2-1; D is undetermined. This clonotype was sampled from a woman in her late teens or twenties with acute or convalescent COVID-19. For the CDR3, the DNA is TGTGCCACCAGTGATCCCAACCGGTACAATGAGCAGTTCTTC. The encoded protein is CATSDPNRYNEQFF.